This is a list of T cell receptor beta chains from one sample in a study of tumor and adjacent non-tumor tissue in lung cancer. In TCRdb, the multiplex PCR reads were re-called with MiXCR into one record per CDR3 protein. This table holds some 74,000 distinct CDR3 sequences, approximately 77% found once. Sample: lung tumor tissue. The receptors were gathered from a woman aged 40 to 49 with non-small cell lung cancer. Both conserved end residues are part of each CDR3. The order of the fields is clone size, V gene, D gene, J gene, CDR3 DNA, CDR3 protein. A D gene is named only where the DNA matches it firmly. Where a row states a size, it is once, few, many or the class of an expanded clone; other rows omit it.

size: .
V: TRBV2
D: .
J: TRBJ2-1
DNA: TGTGCCAGCGGGGTCGGGCTAAACAATGAGCAGTTCTTC
CDR3: CASGVGLNNEQFF

size: many
V: TRBV28
D: .
J: TRBJ2-2
DNA: TGTGCCAGCAGTTTTGCGACAGGGAACACCGGGGAGCTGTTTTTT
CDR3: CASSFATGNTGELFF

size: .
V: TRBV11-2
D: TRBD2
J: TRBJ2-3
DNA: TGTGTCAGCAGCCCTCTAACGGGGGGGGATACGCAGTATTTT
CDR3: CVSSPLTGGDTQYF

size: .
V: TRBV6-1
D: .
J: TRBJ2-2
DNA: TGTGCCAACAGACACAGGGCGGGCGGGGAGCTGTTTTTT
CDR3: CANRHRAGGELFF

size: .
V: TRBV10-2
D: .
J: TRBJ1-6
DNA: TGTGCCTCAAGACTGGCGATTTCTAATTCACCCCTCCACTTT
CDR3: CASRLAISNSPLHF

size: few
V: TRBV24-1
D: .
J: TRBJ1-5
DNA: TGTGCCACCTGTGCAGGTTTTTCTCAGCCCCAGCATTTT
CDR3: CATCAGFSQPQHF

size: .
V: TRBV10-1
D: .
J: TRBJ2-5
DNA: TGCGCCAGCAATTCAGGGAGCGAAAAGACCAAGTACTTC
CDR3: CASNSGSEKTKYF

size: .
V: TRBV11-2
D: .
J: TRBJ2-5
DNA: TGTGTCAGCAACTTACTTGGGCGGAGGGCCCAAGAGACCCAGTACTTC
CDR3: CVSNLLGRRAQETQYF

size: .
V: TRBV10-3
D: .
J: TRBJ2-7
DNA: TGTGCCATCAGTGACCCACTTTGCGAGCAATACTTC
CDR3: CAISDPLCEQYF

size: .
V: TRBV11-2
D: .
J: TRBJ2-3
DNA: TGTGCCAGTAGCCACCGTACAGATACGCAGTGTTTT
CDR3: CASSHRTDTQCF

size: .
V: TRBV6-5
D: .
J: TRBJ1-1
DNA: TGTGCCAGCAACGGCCAGGGACGGGACACTGAAGCTTTCTTT
CDR3: CASNGQGRDTEAFF

size: .
V: TRBV29-1
D: .
J: TRBJ2-1
DNA: TGTAGCGTTGAAGGTCAGGAGAGGAGATCCTACAACGAGCAGTTCTTC
CDR3: CSVEGQERRSYNEQFF

size: .
V: TRBV11-2
D: .
J: TRBJ2-7
DNA: TGTGCCAGCAGATTAGATGCACAGAGGTCCTACGAGCAGTACTTC
CDR3: CASRLDAQRSYEQYF

size: many
V: TRBV7-9
D: TRBD1
J: TRBJ2-7
DNA: TGTGCCAGCAGCCCCAGACAGGGGGCTCGCTACGAGCAGTACTTC
CDR3: CASSPRQGARYEQYF

size: .
V: TRBV11-2
D: .
J: TRBJ2-2
DNA: TGTGCCAGCAGCTTTGAAAAGATGAGCATCGGGGAATTGTTTTTT
CDR3: CASSFEKMSIGELFF

size: .
V: TRBV11-2
D: .
J: TRBJ1-1
DNA: TGTGCCAGCAGCCCCTACATGGGAGGCACTGAAATTTTCTTT
CDR3: CASSPYMGGTEIFF